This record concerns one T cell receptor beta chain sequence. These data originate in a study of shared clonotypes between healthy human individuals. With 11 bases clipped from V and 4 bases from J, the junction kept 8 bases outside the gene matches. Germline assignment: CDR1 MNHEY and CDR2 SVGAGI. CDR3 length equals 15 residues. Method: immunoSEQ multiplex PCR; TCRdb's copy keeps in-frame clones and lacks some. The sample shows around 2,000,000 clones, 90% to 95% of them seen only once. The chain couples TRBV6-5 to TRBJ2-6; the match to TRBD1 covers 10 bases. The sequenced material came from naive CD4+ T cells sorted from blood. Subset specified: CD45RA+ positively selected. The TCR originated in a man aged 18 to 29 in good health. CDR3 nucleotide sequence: TGTGCCTGGATCGGACAGGGGGAGGGGGCCAACGTCCTGACTTTC. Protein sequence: CAWIGQGEGANVLTF.